The next 15 T cell receptor beta chains were all read from a single sample in a study of blood T cell repertoires in COVID-19. Sequencing used immunoSEQ multiplex PCR; TCRdb keeps in-frame clones, though not all of them. The table shows 250,000 or so clones, with 80% to 90% occurring only once. The sequenced material came from peripheral blood. These receptors came from a woman between 40 and 55 years old who had recovered from COVID-19.

The rearrangement joins TRBV19 to TRBJ1-4; tentative D call: TRBD1 (6 bases). The CDR3 length is 15 residues. The germline gives CDR1 LNHDA, CDR2 SQIVND (reference sequence). Trimming removed 5 bases at V and 10 bases at J, with 20 bases between. The CDR3: CASSGGAGRTLKLFF. CDR3 nucleotide sequence: TGTGCCAGTAGTGGGGGGGCAGGGCGCACCCTAAAACTGTTTTTT.

The J gene is TRBJ2-2, the V gene TRBV11-3; TRBD1 might be the D (6 bases). CDR1 and CDR2 (germline): SGHNT, YENEEA. The CDR3 has 17 amino acids. The V end lost 0 bases, the J end lost 6 bases, and 17 bases lay between the germline ends. The CDR3 nucleotides are TGTGCCAGCAGCTTAGATAGGGGGACACGGTGGTCCGGGGAGCTGTTTTTT. Encoded protein: CASSLDRGTRWSGELFF. Full variable domain (remainder filled in from reference TRBV11-3 and TRBJ2-2): EAGVVQSPRYKIIEKKQPVAFWCNPISGHNTLYWYLQNLGQGPELLIRYENEEAVDDSQLPKDRFSAERLKGVDSTLKIQPAELGDSAVYLCASSLDRGTRWSGELFFGEGSRLTVL.

The chain couples TRBV10-3 to TRBJ2-1; 8 bases map to TRBD1. CDR1 is ENHRY, CDR2 SYGVKD, per germline. V was clipped by 4 bases and J by 7 bases; unmatched bases: 6. The CDR3 sequence is 14 residues long. The CDR3 coding sequence is TGTGCCATCAGTGCACAGGGGGGTAGGAATGAGCAGTTCTTC. This encodes CAISAQGGRNEQFF.

In this sample, this clone turned up a few times. This rearrangement joins TRBV6-4 to TRBJ2-1, with TRBD2 identical over 9 bases. The CDR3 spans 15 residues. The ends lost 4 bases at V and 6 bases at J; junction bases unmatched: 7. The V gene's germline CDR1 is MRHNA and CDR2 SNTAGT. CDR3 protein: CASSAGAGGSNEQFF. The CDR3 bases are TGTGCCAGCAGTGCGGGGGCGGGAGGGTCCAATGAGCAGTTCTTC.

V is TRBV11-3 and J is TRBJ2-1, with 9 bases fitting TRBD1. Germline CDR1 is SGHNT and CDR2 is YENEEA. The CDR3 runs to 15 residues. With V trimmed by 6 bases and J by 5 bases, 8 bases remained unmatched. DNA of the CDR3: TGTGCCAGCAGTCAAATAGGGGACAGGGACAATGAGCAGTTCTTC. Its translation: CASSQIGDRDNEQFF.

The rearrangement links TRBV10-3 to TRBJ1-2; 9 bases line up with TRBD1. CDR1 is ENHRY, CDR2 SYGVKD, per germline. V was clipped by 2 bases and J by 8 bases; unmatched bases: 9. The CDR3 extends over 15 amino acids. CDR3 protein: CAISEVGQGVKGYTF. CDR3 nucleotide sequence: TGTGCCATCAGTGAGGTGGGACAGGGAGTTAAGGGCTACACCTTC.

The rearrangement joins TRBV7-9 to TRBJ1-1, with 8 nucleotides matching TRBD1. Looked up from germline, CDR1 is SEHNR and CDR2 is FQNEAQ (reference sequence). The junction had 8 bases not matched to a gene; V was cut back by 4 bases and J by 1 base. The CDR3 is 16 residues long. The CDR3 nucleotides read TGTGCCAGCAGCTCTCCACGGACAGGGCGGAACACTGAAGCTTTCTTT. Translated: CASSSPRTGRNTEAFF.

The rearrangement uses TRBV5-1 and TRBJ1-5; maybe TRBD1 (5 bases). CDR3 size: 16 residues. The ends were cut back, 4 bases at V and 1 base at J, with 15 bases in the middle. Germline assignment: CDR1 SGHRS and CDR2 YFSETQ. The CDR3 DNA is TGCGCCAGCAGCCGACAGAGTCAAAGGAGCAATCAGCCCCAGCATTTT. This sequence encodes CASSRQSQRSNQPQHF.

The chain couples TRBV5-1 to TRBJ2-5, with 9 bases aligning to TRBD1. Germline-derived CDR1 and CDR2 are SGHRS and YFSETQ. J was trimmed by 4 bases and V by 4 bases; bases with no gene match: 8. The CDR3 runs 15 residues. The CDR3 loop is CASSRNRGRGETQYF. The CDR3 nucleotides read TGCGCCAGCAGCCGAAACAGGGGGCGGGGAGAGACCCAGTACTTC.

V gene TRBV5-8 combines with J gene TRBJ2-1; possibly TRBD1 for D (6 bases). Germline V gene sequence: CDR1 SGHTS, CDR2 YDEGEE. V dropped 4 bases and J dropped 10 bases, with 12 bases sitting between them. The CDR3 is made up of 12 amino acids. The CDR3 spells CASSPTGREQFF. DNA for the CDR3: TGTGCCAGCAGCCCCACAGGGCGCGAGCAGTTCTTC.

The chain recombines TRBV30 with TRBJ1-2; weak D call: TRBD1 (5 bases). This CDR3 contains 11 residues. CDR1 and CDR2 from the germline V gene are GTSNPN and SVGIG (reference sequence). Trimming took 2 bases from V and 13 from J, leaving 14 bases between them. The CDR3 is CAWSLQAGGTF. The CDR3 nucleotides are TGTGCCTGGAGTTTACAGGCAGGCGGCACCTTC.

V gene TRBV6-5 combines with J gene TRBJ1-4; a weak D match, TRBD1 (5 bases). This CDR3 is built from 15 residues. V was cut by 5 bases and J by 7 bases, with 17 bases left in between. Per the germline V gene, CDR1 is MNHEY and CDR2 is SVGAGI. In nucleotides, the CDR3 is TGTGCCAGCAGTCCCCGACAAGACGGGGGTGAAAAACTGTTTTTT. Its protein product is CASSPRQDGGEKLFF.

This clone occurred a few times. The CDR3 bases are TGCGCCAGCAGCACGGGACAGGGGGCCAACGAGCAGTACGTC. Protein: CASSTGQGANEQYV. The chain joins TRBV5-1 to TRBJ2-7; 12 bases map to TRBD1. Germline trimming cut 4 bases from V and 5 bases from J; bases unmatched to any gene: 4. In germline, CDR1 is SGHRS, CDR2 YFSETQ. CDR3 length equals 14 residues.

This chain links TRBV2 with TRBJ1-2, with 7 bases fitting TRBD1. The CDR3 consists of 15 residues. The V segment lost 5 bases and the J segment 7 bases; nucleotides outside the gene matches: 13. In germline, CDR1 is SNHLY, CDR2 FYNNEI. The DNA for the CDR3 is TGTGCCAGCAGTACCACAACAACAGGGGTCGGTGGCTACACCTTC. Its protein product is CASSTTTTGVGGYTF.

This sequence joins TRBV6-1 and TRBJ1-2; D is possibly TRBD1 (5 bases). V lost 2 bases, J lost 4 bases, and 11 bases lay in between. The CDR3 sequence is 14 residues long. Per germline, CDR1 MNHNS and CDR2 SASEGT. For the CDR3, the DNA is TGTGCCAGCAGTGAAAGAAGGGGCGGCTATGGCTACACCTTC. Its protein product is CASSERRGGYGYTF.